The 30 T cell receptor beta chains listed next were all sequenced from one sample in a study of PD-L1 blockade in urothelial cancer (dated by TCRdb to 2016 to 2017). The label giving this sample's time point can be read as: pretreatment peripheral blood. The library came from the immunoSEQ multiplex PCR assay. TCRdb stores this immuneACCESS table with in-frame sequences only. Part of the clones is absent; in the studies checked, under half of the shortfall reflects unresolved V genes, and no reason is known for the rest. This sample holds about 85,000 clones; more than 75% were observed only once. Around 15% of the sample is held by the ten biggest clonotypes. This sample comprised PBMCs, obtained around atezolizumab (anti-PD-L1) treatment. The receptors derive from a man in his 60s with urothelial cancer.

This clone was found a few times. J is TRBJ2-7 and V is TRBV10-3, with 9 bases lining up with TRBD1. Germline V gene sequence: CDR1 ENHRY, CDR2 SYGVKD. The CDR3 extends over 17 amino acids. The junction had 13 bases not matched to a gene; V was cut back by 2 bases and J by 5 bases. In nucleotides, the CDR3 is TGTGCCATCAGTGAGGGGAGTTGGGGGACAGGGTACGACGAGCAGTACTTC. Its protein is CAISEGSWGTGYDEQYF.

V gene TRBV5-5 combines with J gene TRBJ2-3; 9 bases are shared with TRBD1. The CDR3 is made up of 15 amino acids. The germline gives CDR1 SGHKS, CDR2 YYEKEE (reference sequence). V shed 1 base, J shed 2 bases, and the junction held 2 bases outside the gene matches. CDR3: CASSLRDRDTDTQYF. The CDR3 DNA is TGTGCCAGCAGCTTGAGGGACAGGGACACAGATACGCAGTATTTT.

This clone occurred a few times. V and J are TRBV11-3 and TRBJ2-1; D might be TRBD2 (6 bases). V shed 5 bases and J shed 8 bases, with 19 bases lying between them. The CDR3 extends over 15 amino acids. Germline-derived CDR1 and CDR2 are SGHNT and YENEEA. As DNA, the CDR3 is TGTGCCAGCAGCCGGAGGGGTTCAATGGGACATGAGCAGTTCTTC. Protein product: CASSRRGSMGHEQFF.

The V gene is TRBV29-1, the J gene TRBJ2-1, with D maybe TRBD1 (5 bases). Trimming stripped 6 bases from V and 5 bases from J, with 17 bases between. The CDR3 covers 14 residues. Looked up from germline, CDR1 is SQVTM and CDR2 is ANQGSEA. CDR3 in DNA: TGCAGCGTCGCCCCGCAGGGTGGCAACAATGAGCAGTTCTTC. Translated: CSVAPQGGNNEQFF.

The chain is built from TRBV6-6 and TRBJ1-2; D unresolved. Germline CDR1 reads MNHNY; CDR2 reads SVGAGI (reference sequence). Trimming pared 8 bases from V and 0 bases from J, leaving 4 bases between. This CDR3 has 11 amino acids. The CDR3: CASRANYGYTF. CDR3 DNA sequence: TGTGCCAGCCGGGCTAACTATGGCTACACCTTC.

In DNA form, the CDR3 reads TGTGCCAGCAGCTTGCCACAGGGGAGAACGCACGAGCAGTACTTC. Residues: CASSLPQGRTHEQYF. The chain couples TRBV5-6 to TRBJ2-7; 7 bases agree with TRBD1. CDR3 length: 15 residues. Germline values: CDR1 SGHDT, CDR2 YYEEEE. V trimming: 1 base; J trimming: 5 bases; junction bases outside the gene matches: 9.

The chain is built from TRBV7-3 and TRBJ1-2; D gene ambiguous. The length of the CDR3 is 12 residues. Germline V CDR1 and CDR2: SGHTA, FQGTGA. The V and J ends lost 7 bases and 8 bases respectively, with 14 bases between them. The CDR3 coding sequence is TGTGCCAGCACCGAAGGCGGGCGGGGCTACACCTTC. It codes for CASTEGGRGYTF.

This chain uses TRBV2 with TRBJ2-7; TRBD2 is a possible D gene (5 bases). Trimming took off 7 bases at V and 3 bases at J, with 10 bases between the two ends. CDR3 size: 12 residues. The germline V gene encodes CDR1 SNHLY and CDR2 FYNNEI. CDR3 DNA: TGTGCCAGCAATCCCCGGGGCTACGAGCAGTACTTC. Residues: CASNPRGYEQYF.

The gene calls are TRBV4-1 and TRBJ2-1, with a weak D call TRBD1 (5 bases). With 5 bases removed from V and 6 bases from J, the gap between germline ends came to 11 bases. This CDR3 has 13 residues. Per germline, CDR1 MGHRA and CDR2 YSYEKL. The CDR3 coding sequence is TGCGCCAGCAGCAGCCCAGGGTTCAATGAGCAGTTCTTC. Translated: CASSSPGFNEQFF.

The rearrangement uses TRBV7-2 and TRBJ2-7; TRBD1 agrees at 7 bases. Unmatched junction bases numbered 4, after V lost 5 bases and J lost 0 bases. CDR3 length: 14 amino acids. Per germline, CDR1 SGHTA and CDR2 FQGNSA. CDR3 DNA: TGTGCCAGCAGCCGCGGACAGGACTCCTACGAGCAGTACTTC. Translation gives CASSRGQDSYEQYF.

The J gene is TRBJ1-2, the V gene TRBV30; unclear D gene. The germline V and J ends were trimmed by 5 bases and 6 bases, with 10 bases remaining between them. Looked up from germline, CDR1 is GTSNPN and CDR2 is SVGIG (reference sequence). The CDR3 loop spans 11 amino acids. The CDR3 is CAWADLDGYTF. The CDR3 DNA reads TGTGCCTGGGCGGACTTGGATGGCTACACCTTC.

V is TRBV6-5 and J is TRBJ2-1; 11 bases are a match to TRBD1. J was trimmed by 9 bases and V by 0 bases; bases with no gene match: 7. This CDR3 is built from 16 residues. In germline, CDR1 is MNHEY, CDR2 SVGAGI. CDR3: CASSYSGQGASVEQFF. For the CDR3, the DNA is TGTGCCAGCAGTTACTCAGGACAGGGGGCGTCGGTTGAGCAGTTCTTC.

The chain links TRBV19 to TRBJ1-1; TRBD1 is a possible D gene (5 bases). The germline CDR1 and CDR2 sequences are LNHDA and SQIVND (reference sequence). The V end lost 10 bases, the J end lost 3 bases, and 21 bases lay between the germline ends. The CDR3 runs to 15 residues. The CDR3 loop reads CATGEAPTSDTEAFF. CDR3 in DNA: TGTGCCACGGGGGAGGCACCAACCTCTGACACTGAAGCTTTCTTT.

The chain recombines TRBV6-6 with TRBJ1-2; D ambiguous. This CDR3 comprises 13 residues. Trimming stripped 2 bases from V and 2 bases from J, with 6 bases between. Looked up from germline, CDR1 is MNHNY and CDR2 is SVGAGI (reference sequence). Here the CDR3 DNA reads TGTGCCAGCAGTTACGAGTTAAACTATGGCTACACCTTC. It translates to CASSYELNYGYTF.

CDR3 sequence reads: CASSPQGTSGNTIYF. DNA for the CDR3: TGTGCCAGCAGCCCGCAGGGAACCTCTGGAAACACCATATATTTT. The J gene is TRBJ1-3, the V gene TRBV11-2, with D perhaps TRBD1 (5 bases). The CDR3 has 15 amino acids. The V end was cut by 5 bases, the J end by 0 bases, with 11 bases between. Germline V gene sequence: CDR1 SGHAT, CDR2 FQNNGV.

The chain joins TRBV10-1 to TRBJ1-1; D may be TRBD1 (5 bases). The CDR3 covers 14 residues. Trimming cost V 6 bases and J 6 bases, with 17 bases left between them. CDR1 and CDR2 (germline): WNHNN, SYGVQD (reference sequence). CDR3 DNA sequence: TGCGCCAGCAGCCCCGTCTCAGGGCGAGCTGAAGCTTTCTTT. This translates into CASSPVSGRAEAFF.

This clone was seen a few times. This chain joins TRBV2 and TRBJ1-5; 7 bases agree with TRBD1. The CDR3 has 14 residues. V shed 6 bases, J shed 5 bases, and the junction held 7 bases outside the gene matches. Germline assignment: CDR1 SNHLY and CDR2 FYNNEI. The CDR3 reads CASRTGRKDQPQHF. The DNA for the CDR3 is TGTGCCAGCAGGACAGGGAGGAAGGATCAGCCCCAGCATTTT.

The rearrangement links TRBV7-2 to TRBJ2-3, with D perhaps matching TRBD1 (7 bases). The CDR3 length is 17 residues. Trimming removed 4 bases from V and 3 bases from J, with 20 bases in between. CDR1 and CDR2 from the germline V gene are SGHTA and FQGNSA. CDR3 nucleotides: TGTGCCAGCAGCTCCCGGGGGACAGTAGCTAGAACAGATACGCAGTATTTT. As protein: CASSSRGTVARTDTQYF.

The chain couples TRBV28 to TRBJ2-1, with 7 positions matching TRBD2. The ends lost 7 bases at V and 3 bases at J; junction bases unmatched: 12. From germline, CDR1 is MDHEN and CDR2 SYDVKM. The CDR3 covers 16 residues. The CDR3 protein is CASTPTGLADYNEQFF. The CDR3 region has the DNA TGTGCCAGCACACCCACCGGCCTAGCGGACTACAATGAGCAGTTCTTC.

CDR3 DNA: TGTGCCAGCAGCTTATTTGGGGTTGGGGGGACTGAAGCTTTCTTT. Protein sequence: CASSLFGVGGTEAFF. The chain links TRBV7-2 to TRBJ1-1, with D maybe TRBD1 (5 bases). This CDR3 region has 15 residues. CDR1 is SGHTA and CDR2 is FQGNSA in the germline V gene. Trimming cost V 2 bases and J 5 bases, with 15 bases left between them.

This chain connects TRBV27 to TRBJ2-7; D gene ambiguous. The ends were cut back, 4 bases at V and 7 bases at J, with 11 bases in the middle. Germline CDR1 MNHEY, CDR2 SMNVEV (reference sequence). The length of the CDR3 is 12 residues. CDR3 DNA: TGTGCCAGCAGTTCCCGAGCGCAAGAGCAGTACTTC. It encodes CASSSRAQEQYF.

CDR3 sequence reads: CASSLLGTGADTQYF. As DNA, the CDR3 is TGTGCCAGCTCCCTACTGGGGACAGGGGCCGATACGCAGTATTTT. V gene TRBV6-1 combines with J gene TRBJ2-3; 10 bases agree with TRBD1. V lost 8 bases and J lost 6; bases outside the gene matches: 11. The CDR3 extends over 15 amino acids. Germline CDR1 and CDR2: MNHNS and SASEGT.

The CDR3 loop is CASSPGTGDWDEQFF. In DNA form, the CDR3 reads TGTGCCAGCAGCCCCGGGACAGGTGACTGGGATGAGCAGTTCTTC. The chain couples TRBV5-4 to TRBJ2-1; 8 nucleotides agree with TRBD1. V dropped 4 bases and J dropped 8; count of bases not matched to a gene: 11. The CDR3 consists of 15 residues. The germline gives CDR1 SGHNT, CDR2 YYREEE (reference sequence).

This chain links TRBV5-1 with TRBJ2-1, with no clear D. V was pared by 3 bases and J by 0 bases, with 7 bases between. This CDR3 spans 14 amino acids. From germline, CDR1 is SGHRS and CDR2 YFSETQ. CDR3 loop: CASSYPSSYNEQFF. Written as DNA, the CDR3 is TGCGCCAGCAGCTACCCTAGCTCCTACAATGAGCAGTTCTTC. The variable domain in full, completed from reference TRBV5-1 and TRBJ2-1, reads KAGVTQTPRYLIKTRGQQVTLSCSPISGHRSVSWYQQTPGQGLQFLFEYFSETQRNKGNFPGRFSGRQFSNSRSEMNVSTLELGDSALYLCASSYPSSYNEQFFGPGTRLTVL.

The CDR3: CASSAGTSGEYEQYF. DNA of the CDR3: TGTGCCAGCAGCGCCGGGACTAGCGGGGAGTACGAGCAGTACTTC. The chain has TRBV6-5 and TRBJ2-7, with 13 bases lining up with TRBD2. V trimming: 6 bases; J trimming: 4 bases; junction bases outside the gene matches: 6. The germline V gene encodes CDR1 MNHEY and CDR2 SVGAGI. The CDR3 is made up of 15 amino acids.

The V call is TRBV19, the J call TRBJ1-5; 7 nucleotides line up with TRBD1. CDR3 length: 16 residues. The junction had 8 bases not matched to a gene; V was cut back by 2 bases and J by 4 bases. From germline, CDR1 is LNHDA and CDR2 SQIVND (reference sequence). The CDR3: CASSIRKGAGNQPQHF. The DNA for the CDR3 is TGTGCCAGTAGTATAAGGAAGGGGGCAGGGAATCAGCCCCAGCATTTT.

The chain has TRBV5-4 and TRBJ2-3; 8 bases line up with TRBD2. The CDR3 length is 15 residues. Germline trimming cut 0 bases from V and 6 bases from J; bases unmatched to any gene: 6. The germline V gene encodes CDR1 SGHNT and CDR2 YYREEE (reference sequence). Written as DNA, the CDR3 is TGTGCCAGCAGCTTGGGAGGAGCGGGAGCGGATACGCAGTATTTT. It translates to CASSLGGAGADTQYF.

J is TRBJ2-7 and V is TRBV7-9; maybe TRBD2 (5 bases). CDR1 is SEHNR and CDR2 is FQNEAQ in the germline V gene (reference sequence). The ends were cut back, 1 base at V and 2 bases at J, with 9 bases in the middle. The CDR3 contains 14 residues. This chain's CDR3 is CASSLVDGTYEQYF. DNA for the CDR3: TGTGCCAGCAGCTTAGTCGACGGGACCTACGAGCAGTACTTC.

The rearrangement uses TRBV2 and TRBJ1-5, with 10 bases lining up with TRBD1. The CDR3 consists of 16 residues. Trimming took 8 bases from V and 2 from J; bases not matched to a gene: 9. Per germline, CDR1 SNHLY and CDR2 FYNNEI. The CDR3 DNA is TGTGCCAGCCTAGACCGACAGGGGGCCGGCAATCAGCCCCAGCATTTT. This encodes CASLDRQGAGNQPQHF.

This clone was detected once. The rearrangement links TRBV5-1 to TRBJ2-7; D is uncertain. The length of the CDR3 is 15 residues. CDR1 is SGHRS, CDR2 YFSETQ, per germline. V lost 7 bases and J lost 5, with 22 bases in between. In nucleotides, the CDR3 is TGCGCCAGCCGAACTTGGGCAGACCCTTTGAACGAGCAGTACTTC. Amino acids: CASRTWADPLNEQYF.